The 21 T cell receptor beta chains below come from one sample, sequenced in a study of T cell responses to AZD1222 COVID-19 vaccine (dated by TCRdb to about 2021). The library was produced with the immunoSEQ multiplex PCR assay. TCRdb's version of the immuneACCESS table is confined to in-frame rearrangements and falls short of the full clone set. An unresolved V gene accounts for under half of the shortfall where checked; the remainder is of unknown origin. Counted in this sample were 96,000 or so clones; roughly 87% of them appeared once. The ten top clones hold roughly 1.5% of the sample. In light of the paper, this sample's time point label describes: baseline before first vaccination. Source: peripheral blood, taken on day 0 of AZD1222 vaccination. The receptors come from an adult in good health.

This chain joins TRBV9 and TRBJ1-1; D unresolved. Germline V lookup: CDR1 SGDLS, CDR2 YYNGEE. The CDR3 loop spans 14 amino acids. With 0 bases removed from V and 5 bases from J, the gap between germline ends came to 11 bases. CDR3 region: CASSVGGVITEAFF. The CDR3 DNA is TGTGCCAGCAGCGTAGGTGGGGTTATTACTGAAGCTTTCTTT.

The chain recombines TRBV5-1 with TRBJ1-4, with D possibly matching TRBD1 (6 bases). CDR1 SGHRS and CDR2 YFSETQ come from the germline V gene. The CDR3 is made up of 15 amino acids. The ends were cut back, 0 bases at V and 5 bases at J, with 11 bases in the middle. CDR3 region: CASSLVTGQNEKLFF. In nucleotides, the CDR3 is TGCGCCAGCAGCTTGGTGACAGGCCAAAATGAAAAACTGTTTTTT.

This chain connects TRBV7-9 to TRBJ1-2; perhaps TRBD1 as D (6 bases). V was pared by 0 bases and J by 2 bases, with 10 bases between. The germline V gene encodes CDR1 SEHNR and CDR2 FQNEAQ (reference sequence). This CDR3 region has 15 residues. The CDR3 DNA is TGTGCCAGCAGCTTAGCAGGGGGAGTAAACTATGGCTACACCTTC. Its protein is CASSLAGGVNYGYTF.

The chain joins TRBV27 to TRBJ2-7, with a possible D match to TRBD2 (5 bases). Between the trimmed V and J ends, which lost 7 bases and 7 bases, there was a span of 17 bases. Germline CDR1 MNHEY, CDR2 SMNVEV (reference sequence). The CDR3 extends over 13 amino acids. The CDR3: CASKIFSGREQYF. DNA for the CDR3: TGTGCCAGCAAGATCTTCTCGGGAAGGGAGCAGTACTTC.

V gene TRBV7-9 combines with J gene TRBJ2-5, with 10 bases aligning to TRBD1. Per the germline V gene, CDR1 is SEHNR and CDR2 is FQNEAQ (reference sequence). This CDR3 comprises 12 residues. V was clipped by 8 bases and J by 3 bases; unmatched bases: 0. The chain's CDR3 is CASGQGEETQYF. In nucleotides, the CDR3 is TGTGCCAGCGGACAGGGGGAAGAGACCCAGTACTTC. The variable domain in full, completed from reference TRBV7-9 and TRBJ2-5, reads DTGVSQNPRHKITKRGQNVTFRCDPISEHNRLYWYRQTLGQGPEFLTYFQNEAQLEKSRLLSDRFSAERPKGSFSTLEIQRTEQGDSAMYLCASGQGEETQYFGPGTRLLVL.

This chain connects TRBV7-2 to TRBJ2-2, with D maybe TRBD1 (5 bases). Germline V gene sequence: CDR1 SGHTA, CDR2 FQGNSA. Trimming shortened V by 1 base and J by 4 bases, and 16 bases separated the two germline ends. This CDR3 has 17 residues. CDR3 sequence (DNA): TGTGCCAGCAGCTTAGAGGGGCCGCACACGGCCACCGGGGAGCTGTTTTTT. Protein sequence: CASSLEGPHTATGELFF.

The chain employs TRBV7-9 and TRBJ2-1, with 13 bases aligning to TRBD2. The CDR3 is 17 residues long. The trim removed 4 bases at V and 0 bases at J, leaving 3 bases unmatched. In germline, CDR1 is SEHNR, CDR2 FQNEAQ (reference sequence). The CDR3 DNA is TGTGCCAGCAGCTGGACTAGCGGGGGAAGCTCCTACAATGAGCAGTTCTTC. It encodes CASSWTSGGSSYNEQFF.

The chain recombines TRBV19 with TRBJ1-1; D remains ambiguous. Germline CDR1 reads LNHDA; CDR2 reads SQIVND (reference sequence). This CDR3 region has 13 residues. V was pared by 5 bases and J by 3 bases, with 10 bases between. CDR3 coding DNA: TGTGCCAGTAGTTCAGGACTGGACACTGAAGCTTTCTTT. Its translation: CASSSGLDTEAFF.

This chain connects TRBV18 to TRBJ2-1, with D maybe TRBD1 (6 bases). Germline CDR1 and CDR2: KGHSH and LQKENI. The V end lost 3 bases, the J end lost 1 base, and 10 bases lay between the germline ends. This CDR3 has 15 amino acids. CDR3 in amino acids: CASSPRQESYNEQFF. The CDR3 DNA is TGTGCCAGCTCACCCCGACAGGAATCCTACAATGAGCAGTTCTTC.

The rearrangement uses TRBV5-1 and TRBJ1-1; D call uncertain. The V gene lost 0 bases and the J gene lost 8 bases, with 17 bases spanning the gap. This CDR3 contains 15 residues. From germline, CDR1 is SGHRS and CDR2 YFSETQ. The CDR3 coding sequence is TGCGCCAGCAGCTTGGCTGCTGGAGGTGTCGGGGAAGCTTTCTTT. This gives the protein CASSLAAGGVGEAFF.

A single count supports this clone. The chain has TRBV30 and TRBJ2-5; D call uncertain. The CDR3 spans 13 residues. Trimming left V 5 bases short and J 3 bases short, with 13 bases between. CDR1 is GTSNPN, CDR2 SVGIG, per germline (reference sequence). CDR3 region: CAWRPPSKETQYF. CDR3 coding DNA: TGTGCCTGGCGTCCGCCTAGTAAAGAGACCCAGTACTTC.

V is TRBV14 and J is TRBJ1-1; 8 bases are shared with TRBD1. V trimming: 3 bases; J trimming: 3 bases; junction bases outside the gene matches: 9. The V gene's germline CDR1 is SGHDN and CDR2 FVKESK. The CDR3 has 16 residues. The CDR3 nucleotides are TGTGCCAGCAGCCAGACAGGGGCGGGTGTGTACACTGAAGCTTTCTTT. Amino acid sequence: CASSQTGAGVYTEAFF.

This sequence joins TRBV12-3 or TRBV12-4 and TRBJ2-7, with D maybe TRBD1 (5 bases). This CDR3 is built from 13 residues. Trimming removed 1 base at V and 9 bases at J, with 13 bases between. CDR3 DNA: TGTGCCAGCAGTTTAGTGGGGCCTGGAGTGCAGTACTTC. This gives the protein CASSLVGPGVQYF.

J is TRBJ1-2 and V is TRBV5-8; no clear D. The CDR3 extends over 13 amino acids. Trimming pared 1 base from V and 4 bases from J, leaving 8 bases between. The germline V gene has CDR1 SGHTS and CDR2 YDEGEE. The CDR3 DNA reads TGTGCCAGCAGCTTGCCCTCTGGCTATGGCTACACCTTC. This gives the protein CASSLPSGYGYTF.

J is TRBJ1-5 and V is TRBV19; 7 nucleotides match TRBD1. The germline CDR1 and CDR2 sequences are LNHDA and SQIVND (reference sequence). V was clipped by 7 bases and J by 4 bases; unmatched bases: 13. The CDR3 is made up of 16 amino acids. CDR3 loop: CASTLRGLQGNQPQHF. The CDR3, as DNA: TGTGCCAGTACCCTCCGGGGATTACAGGGGAATCAGCCCCAGCATTTT. Variable domain in full (rest from reference TRBV19 and TRBJ1-5): DGGITQSPKYLFRKEGQNVTLSCEQNLNHDAMYWYRQDPGQGLRLIYYSQIVNDFQKGDIAEGYSVSREKKESFPLTVTSAQKNPTAFYLCASTLRGLQGNQPQHFGDGTRLSIL.

The sample holds one count of this clone. The chain recombines TRBV30 with TRBJ1-1, with D unresolved. Trimming pared 5 bases from V and 5 bases from J, leaving 9 bases between. The CDR3 extends over 11 amino acids. CDR1 and CDR2 (germline): GTSNPN, SVGIG (reference sequence). CDR3 in amino acids: CAWAAVTEAFF. CDR3 sequence (DNA): TGTGCCTGGGCTGCAGTGACTGAAGCTTTCTTT.

This clone was seen just once. The V gene is TRBV19, the J gene TRBJ2-1, with no clear D. This CDR3 is 12 amino acids long. V was clipped by 7 bases and J by 3 bases, with 7 bases between them. Germline values: CDR1 LNHDA, CDR2 SQIVND (reference sequence). DNA for the CDR3: TGTGCCAGTAACCAAGACTACAATGAGCAGTTCTTC. Its translation: CASNQDYNEQFF.

The chain recombines TRBV19 with TRBJ1-2; D is possibly TRBD1 (6 bases). With 6 bases removed from V and 4 bases from J, the gap between germline ends came to 18 bases. CDR1 is LNHDA and CDR2 is SQIVND in the germline V gene (reference sequence). The length of the CDR3 is 15 residues. The CDR3 spells CASSFYGQGSYGYTF. CDR3 DNA sequence: TGTGCCAGTAGCTTTTATGGGCAGGGGTCCTATGGCTACACCTTC.

Comment on this clone: A read error may produce the germline difference seen at one junction end. The rearrangement links TRBV7-7 to TRBJ2-5; no clear D. CDR1 is SSHAT, CDR2 FNYEAQ, per germline (reference sequence). The CDR3 runs 14 residues. CDR3 residues: CASSKQATTETQYF. The CDR3 DNA reads as TGTGCTAGCAGTAAACAAGCGACCACGGAGACCCAGTACTTC.

This chain joins TRBV3-1 (or the pseudogene TRBV3-2) and TRBJ1-1; D is unclear. Germline CDR1 reads LGHDT; CDR2 reads YNNKEL (reference sequence). Trimming cost V 0 bases and J 1 base, with 6 bases left between them. The CDR3 extends over 14 amino acids. In DNA, the CDR3 is TGTGCCAGCAGCCAAGATATGGGGAACACTGAAGCTTTCTTT. It translates to CASSQDMGNTEAFF.

The rearrangement joins TRBV18 to TRBJ1-4; D is unclear. CDR1 and CDR2 (germline): KGHSH, LQKENI. CDR3 size: 14 residues. With 9 bases removed from V and 8 bases from J, the gap between germline ends came to 19 bases. In DNA form, the CDR3 reads TGTGCCAGTAACCCCGCAAACCACGAAGAAAAACTGTTTTTT. This gives the protein CASNPANHEEKLFF.